The clone carrying this T cell receptor beta chain has ten or more counts. Its antigen remains unidentified. This specimen comes from a study of T cell repertoires in cytomegalovirus infection. Study information: From public TCR beta signatures came an indication of both CMV infection and matching HLA type.

The CDR3 sequence is 16 residues long. J lost 3 bases, V lost 5 bases, and 8 bases had no gene match. A single record per CDR3 protein comes from TCRdb applying MiXCR to the reads. The sample shows approximately 990,000 distinct CDR3 sequences, around 32% of them seen only once. The J gene is TRBJ1-1, the V gene TRBV12-3 or TRBV12-4, with TRBD1 matching 11 bases. This TCR came from a human donor in good health (CMV status not recorded). Some clones in this sample may be carry-over from other donors' samples. The sample consisted of cultured CD8+ T cells from PBMCs, taken from culture after CMV antigen stimulation. The CDR3 sequence is CASSPLGTGGDTEAFF. The DNA for the CDR3 is TGTGCCAGCAGTCCCCTCGGGACAGGGGGGGACACTGAAGCTTTCTTT.